This TCR beta chain originates from a study of PD-1 blockade in mismatch repair-deficient tumors. On the study more broadly: Enrolled about 2013-2016, patients had progressing, pretreated mismatch repair-deficient cancers of 12 types.

Sequencing used immunoSEQ multiplex PCR; TCRdb keeps in-frame clones, though not all of them. The sample holds about 84,000 clones, 65% to 85% seen once. Points from the study as a whole: Tumor-resident clones, often absent from pretreatment blood, expanded after pembrolizumab and then contracted.

Details on this clone: Its antigen is currently unknown.

Mismatch repair deficiency was confirmed in all patients, by PCR or immunohistochemistry. Three pembrolizumab responders had their TCRs sequenced. This clonotype originated in an adult with mismatch repair-deficient cancer. Source: peripheral blood, taken 12 weeks after starting pembrolizumab.

This CDR3 reads CASSLASGSKNEQFF. CDR3 in DNA: TGCGCCAGCAGCTTAGCCAGCGGGAGTAAGAATGAGCAGTTCTTC. J is TRBJ2-1 and V is TRBV5-1; TRBD2 matches at 8 bases. CDR1 is SGHRS, CDR2 YFSETQ, per germline. CDR3 size: 15 residues. V shed 2 bases, J shed 7 bases, and the junction held 8 bases outside the gene matches.